This T cell receptor (beta chain) was obtained from a study of T cell responses to AZD1222 COVID-19 vaccine. CDR1 is KGHSH, CDR2 LQKENI, per germline. The CDR3 is 19 amino acids. J gave up 2 bases and V 3 bases, and 7 bases lay outside the gene matches. Produced via immunoSEQ multiplex PCR; TCRdb's table is partial and in-frame only. This sample has roughly 140,000 clones, with roughly 94% found just once. Sequenced here: peripheral blood, sampled on day 0 of AZD1222 vaccination. This clonotype was obtained from an adult in good health. The rearrangement joins TRBV18 to TRBJ2-2; the match to TRBD2 covers 15 bases. CDR3 amino acids: CASSPMGLAGGSNTGELFF. The CDR3 DNA is TGTGCCAGCTCACCTATGGGACTAGCGGGAGGATCAAACACCGGGGAGCTGTTTTTT.